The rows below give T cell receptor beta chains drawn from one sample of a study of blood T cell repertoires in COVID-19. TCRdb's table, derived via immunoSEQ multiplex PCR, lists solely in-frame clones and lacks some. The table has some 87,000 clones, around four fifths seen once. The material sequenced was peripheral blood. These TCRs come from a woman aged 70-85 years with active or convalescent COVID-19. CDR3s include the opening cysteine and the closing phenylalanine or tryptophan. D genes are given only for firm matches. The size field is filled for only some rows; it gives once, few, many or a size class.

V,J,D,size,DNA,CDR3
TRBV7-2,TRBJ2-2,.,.,TGTGCCAGCAGCTTTTCTAACAGGAACACCGGGGAGCTGTTTTTT,CASSFSNRNTGELFF
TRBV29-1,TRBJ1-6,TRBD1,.,TGCAGCGCCCGGGGACAGGCCGATTCACCCCTCCACTTT,CSARGQADSPLHF
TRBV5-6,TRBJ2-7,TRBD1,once,TGTGCCAGCAGCTCGGGGAACAGGGGTAACTACGAGCAGTACTTC,CASSSGNRGNYEQYF
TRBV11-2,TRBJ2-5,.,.,TGTGCCAGCAGCTTAGATTCTAGCTATGGAGAGACCCAGTACTTC,CASSLDSSYGETQYF
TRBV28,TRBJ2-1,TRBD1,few,TGTGCCAGCAGCGGGGACAGGGCATCCAATGAGCAGTTCTTC,CASSGDRASNEQFF
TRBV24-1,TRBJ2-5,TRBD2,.,TGTGCCACCAGTGACGGGGGAGCGGGGGAGACCCAGTACTTC,CATSDGGAGETQYF
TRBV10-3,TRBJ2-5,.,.,TGTGCCATCAGTTCCAGGATGGAGACCCAGTACTTC,CAISSRMETQYF
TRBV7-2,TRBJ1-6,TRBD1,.,TGTGCCAGCAGCTTGGAGGGACAGGGTAAATCACCCCTCCACTTT,CASSLEGQGKSPLHF
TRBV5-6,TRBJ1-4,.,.,TGTGCCAGCAGCTTGAAGGGGTCGCGGAAAAATGAAAAACTGTTTTTT,CASSLKGSRKNEKLFF
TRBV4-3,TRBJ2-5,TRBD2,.,TGCGCCAGCAGCCGGGCTAGCGGGGGGAGGGAGACCCAGTACTTC,CASSRASGGRETQYF
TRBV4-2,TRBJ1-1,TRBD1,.,TGTGCCAGCAGCCAAGGCATGACAGGGGCGGCTGAAGCTTTCTTT,CASSQGMTGAAEAFF
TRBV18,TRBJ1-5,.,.,TGTGCCAGCTCACGGGACACTAATCAGCCCCAGCATTTT,CASSRDTNQPQHF
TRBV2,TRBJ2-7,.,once,TGTGCCAGCAGTAGAGTTACAGGAGCCTACGAGCAGTACTTC,CASSRVTGAYEQYF
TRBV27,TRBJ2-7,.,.,TGTGCCAGCAGACCACAGGGATCCTACGAGCAGTACTTC,CASRPQGSYEQYF
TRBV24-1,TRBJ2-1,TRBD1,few,TGTGCCACCAGTGACCATCAGACAGGGAACAATGAGCAGTTCTTC,CATSDHQTGNNEQFF
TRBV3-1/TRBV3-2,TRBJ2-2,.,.,TGTGCCAGCAGCCAGGGGCACACCGGGGAGCTGTTTTTT,CASSQGHTGELFF
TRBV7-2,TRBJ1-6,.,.,TGTGCCAGCAGCTTAAACGGTAATTCACCCCTCCACTTT,CASSLNGNSPLHF
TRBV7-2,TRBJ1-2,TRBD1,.,TGTGCCAGCAGCCCGAGGACAGGGGATGGCTACACCTTC,CASSPRTGDGYTF
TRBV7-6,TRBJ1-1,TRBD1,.,TGTGCCAGCAGCCCCGGACAGGGGGGAATGAACACTGAAGCTTTCTTT,CASSPGQGGMNTEAFF
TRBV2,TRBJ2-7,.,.,TGTGCCAGCAGCCCGGACCTCAGCGGGGAGCAGTACTTC,CASSPDLSGEQYF
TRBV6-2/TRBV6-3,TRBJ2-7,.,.,TGTGCCAGCAGTTCCGGTCTCCCTATGCGGCAGTACTTC,CASSSGLPMRQYF
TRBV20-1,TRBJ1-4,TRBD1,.,TGCAGTGCTAGTCTTGCCGGGACAGCTAATGAAAAACTGTTTTTT,CSASLAGTANEKLFF
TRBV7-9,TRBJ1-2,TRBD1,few,TGTGCCAGCAGCGAAGGACAGGGTGGAGGCTACACCTTC,CASSEGQGGGYTF
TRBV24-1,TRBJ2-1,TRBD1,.,TGTGCCACCAGTGGGGACAGGGGAAACAATGAGCAGTTCTTC,CATSGDRGNNEQFF